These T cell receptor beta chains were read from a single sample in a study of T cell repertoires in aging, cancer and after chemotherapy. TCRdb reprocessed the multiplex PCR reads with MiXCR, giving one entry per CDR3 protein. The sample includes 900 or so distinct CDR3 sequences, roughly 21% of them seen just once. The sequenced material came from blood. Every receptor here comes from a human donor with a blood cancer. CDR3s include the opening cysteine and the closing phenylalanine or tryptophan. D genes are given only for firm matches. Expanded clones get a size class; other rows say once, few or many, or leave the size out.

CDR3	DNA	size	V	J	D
CASTLGNRGGDEQFF	TGTGCCAGTACACTTGGGAACAGGGGCGGCGATGAGCAGTTCTTC	-	TRBV19	TRBJ2-1	TRBD1
CASSQGLAANTGELFF	TGTGCCAGCAGCCAGGGGCTAGCGGCGAACACCGGGGAGCTGTTTTTT	large	TRBV7-6	TRBJ2-2	-
CASSILPFGTEAFF	TGTGCCAGTAGTATCCTTCCCTTCGGGACTGAAGCTTTCTTT	-	TRBV19	TRBJ1-1	-
CASSIGQGYEQYF	TGTGCCAGTAGTATTGGACAGGGCTACGAGCAGTACTTC	large	TRBV19	TRBJ2-7	TRBD1
CASSYSTGHGGYTF	TGTGCCAGCAGTTACTCGACAGGGCATGGAGGCTACACCTTC	hyperexpanded	TRBV6-2/TRBV6-3	TRBJ1-2	TRBD1
CASTQQGSISGNTIYF	TGTGCCAGCACCCAACAGGGTTCTATCTCTGGAAACACCATATATTTT	-	TRBV12-3/TRBV12-4	TRBJ1-3	-
CASSIDLSGVGYEQYF	TGTGCCAGTAGTATAGATCTATCCGGGGTTGGGTACGAGCAGTACTTC	medium-sized	TRBV19	TRBJ2-7	-
CAIGRAYNEQFF	TGTGCCATCGGGCGGGCCTACAATGAGCAGTTCTTC	large	TRBV6-2/TRBV6-3	TRBJ2-1	-
CASSYLGDGSGSFYEQYF	TGTGCCAGCAGTTACTTGGGTGATGGAAGCGGGAGTTTCTACGAGCAGTACTTC	medium-sized	TRBV6-2/TRBV6-3	TRBJ2-7	TRBD2
CASSLSPPTGGNQPQHF	TGTGCCAGCAGTTTATCGCCCCCGACAGGGGGCAATCAGCCCCAGCATTTT	-	TRBV27	TRBJ1-5	TRBD1
CASSRWGYEQYF	TGTGCCAGCAGCCGGTGGGGTTACGAGCAGTACTTC	-	TRBV5-4	TRBJ2-7	-
CASSLVGTGNIDYGYTF	TGCGCCAGCAGCTTGGTTGGGACAGGGAACATCGACTATGGCTACACCTTC	-	TRBV5-1	TRBJ1-2	TRBD1
CASSYSRPDRGFYEQYF	TGTGCCAGCAGTTACTCTCGCCCGGACAGGGGATTCTACGAGCAGTACTTC	medium-sized	TRBV6-2/TRBV6-3	TRBJ2-7	TRBD1
CASSFRGGELGYTF	TGTGCCAGCAGCTTCCGGGGGGGGGAACTAGGCTACACCTTC	medium-sized	TRBV5-4	TRBJ1-2	-
CASSLALAGRSSYNEQFF	TGTGCCAGCAGCTTAGCACTAGCGGGGCGGAGCTCCTACAATGAGCAGTTCTTC	-	TRBV11-2	TRBJ2-1	TRBD2
CASKSDFLRGEQFF	TGTGCCAGCAAAAGTGACTTCCTTCGAGGTGAGCAGTTCTTC	large	TRBV6-5	TRBJ2-1	-
CASSYGETQYF	TGTGCCAGCAGTTATGGCGAGACCCAGTACTTC	large	TRBV6-6	TRBJ2-5	-
CSTLGDVSSNTEAFF	TGCAGCACCCTGGGGGATGTTTCTTCCAACACTGAAGCTTTCTTT	medium-sized	TRBV29-1	TRBJ1-1	-
CASRYSWGLYEQYF	TGTGCCAGCAGATACTCCTGGGGGCTTTACGAGCAGTACTTC	-	TRBV5-5	TRBJ2-7	-
CASSRDRGSSDTQYF	TGCGCCAGCAGCAGGGACAGGGGATCATCAGATACGCAGTATTTT	few	TRBV5-1	TRBJ2-3	TRBD1
CASRGLAANTGELFF	TGTGCCAGCAGGGGACTAGCGGCGAACACCGGGGAGCTGTTTTTT	few	TRBV11-3	TRBJ2-2	TRBD2
CATSDPGTGNQETQYF	TGTGCCACCAGTGACCCCGGGACAGGGAACCAAGAGACCCAGTACTTC	medium-sized	TRBV24-1	TRBJ2-5	TRBD1
CATSVGTGGSEQYF	TGTGCCACCAGTGTAGGGACAGGGGGCAGCGAGCAGTACTTC	few	TRBV24-1	TRBJ2-7	TRBD1
CASSQVKQGGGYTF	TGCGCCAGCAGCCAAGTGAAACAGGGAGGTGGCTACACCTTC	once	TRBV4-3	TRBJ1-2	-
CASSSPPQVGSGNTIYF	TGTGCCAGCAGTTCCCCCCCACAGGTAGGCTCTGGAAACACCATATATTTT	-	TRBV28	TRBJ1-3	-
CSVDSGGYTEAFF	TGCAGCGTTGACTCAGGGGGATATACTGAAGCTTTCTTT	medium-sized	TRBV29-1	TRBJ1-1	TRBD1
CASSRSWGVHEGGEQYF	TGTGCCAGCAGCCGATCCTGGGGTGTGCATGAAGGGGGGGAGCAGTACTTC	few	TRBV11-2	TRBJ2-7	-
CASSQGGGGYTF	TGTGCCAGCAGCCAAGGGGGGGGAGGCTACACCTTC	-	TRBV4-2	TRBJ1-2	-
CASSPPGSSYNEQFF	TGTGCCAGCTCACCACCAGGGAGCTCCTACAATGAGCAGTTCTTC	medium-sized	TRBV18	TRBJ2-1	-
CASSYEAGYGAEAFF	TGTGCCAGCAGTTACGAGGCTGGGTACGGCGCTGAAGCTTTCTTT	medium-sized	TRBV6-2/TRBV6-3	TRBJ1-1	-
CASSLANWVTDGYTF	TGCGCCAGCAGCTTGGCCAACTGGGTAACTGACGGCTACACCTTC	medium-sized	TRBV5-1	TRBJ1-2	-
CASSPPGGALYF	TGTGCCAGCAGCCCCCCCGGCGGGGCACTGTACTTC	medium-sized	TRBV27	TRBJ2-4	-
CASKDRGSRDEQFF	TGTGCCAGCAAGGATCGCGGGTCACGGGATGAGCAGTTCTTC	few	TRBV2	TRBJ2-1	-
CASRGLAGGTGANVLTF	TGTGCCAGCAGGGGACTAGCGGGGGGAACTGGGGCCAACGTCCTGACTTTC	-	TRBV11-3	TRBJ2-6	TRBD2
CASSPGTNQETQYF	TGCGCCAGCAGCCCGGGGACTAATCAAGAGACCCAGTACTTC	few	TRBV5-1	TRBJ2-5	TRBD2
CERSYLPREQYF	TGTGAAAGAAGTTATCTTCCGCGGGAGCAGTACTTC	-	TRBV6-5	TRBJ2-7	-
CASSMGVNYGYTF	TGTGCCAGCAGCATGGGGGTTAACTATGGCTACACCTTC	few	TRBV7-9	TRBJ1-2	-
CSAKTVNTEAFF	TGCAGCGCTAAGACAGTGAACACTGAAGCTTTCTTT	large	TRBV29-1	TRBJ1-1	-
CASTLAGGTGANVLTF	TGTGCCAGCACATTAGCGGGGGGAACTGGGGCCAACGTCCTGACTTTC	medium-sized	TRBV12-3/TRBV12-4	TRBJ2-6	TRBD2
CASSYTTGYGYRGNQPQHF	TGTGCCAGCAGTTACACGACAGGGTATGGATATAGGGGCAATCAGCCCCAGCATTTT	medium-sized	TRBV6-2/TRBV6-3	TRBJ1-5	TRBD1
CATSLESDTQYF	TGTGCCACCTCCCTTGAATCTGACACGCAGTATTTT	large	TRBV6-2/TRBV6-3	TRBJ2-3	-
CASGRAPGHYTGELFF	TGCGCCAGCGGGAGGGCACCGGGACACTACACCGGGGAGCTGTTTTTT	-	TRBV4-1	TRBJ2-2	-
CASTPGNRGGDEQFF	TGTGCCAGTACACCCGGGAACAGGGGCGGCGATGAGCAGTTCTTC	large	TRBV19	TRBJ2-1	TRBD1
CASSSNPREWTYEQYF	TGTGCCAGCAGCTCCAACCCGCGGGAATGGACCTACGAGCAGTACTTC	few	TRBV7-9	TRBJ2-7	-
CASSLHRDLASSGNTIYF	TGTGCCAGCAGCCTTCACAGGGACTTAGCCTCCTCTGGAAACACCATATATTTT	medium-sized	TRBV6-8	TRBJ1-3	-
CASSLQGATDTQYF	TGTGCCAGCAGCTTGCAGGGGGCAACAGATACGCAGTATTTT	-	TRBV5-6	TRBJ2-3	TRBD1
CASSFGGRGPSGYTF	TGTGCCAGCAGCTTCGGTGGTAGGGGACCTTCGGGCTACACCTTC	large	TRBV11-3	TRBJ1-2	-
CASSQGLAGGELFF	TGTGCCAGCAGCCAGGGGCTAGCGGGCGGGGAGCTGTTTTTT	-	TRBV7-9	TRBJ2-2	TRBD2
CASSFSYEQYF	TGTGCCAGTAGTTTTAGTTACGAGCAGTACTTC	medium-sized	TRBV19	TRBJ2-7	-
CASSSVLGTEAFF	TGTGCCAGTAGTAGCGTTCTGGGGACTGAAGCTTTCTTT	medium-sized	TRBV19	TRBJ1-1	-
CASSWTSGSLKYYNEQFF	TGTGCCAGCAGCTGGACTAGCGGCAGTTTGAAGTATTACAATGAGCAGTTCTTC	medium-sized	TRBV11-2	TRBJ2-1	TRBD2
CSVGGGREAPGYTF	TGCAGCGTTGGGGGGGGCAGGGAAGCACCTGGCTACACCTTC	-	TRBV29-1	TRBJ1-2	-
CSVGGGSTYNEQFF	TGCAGCGTTGGAGGGGGGTCTACCTACAATGAGCAGTTCTTC	-	TRBV29-1	TRBJ2-1	-
CATSDLSGDGTEQYF	TGTGCCACCAGTGATTTGTCCGGGGACGGTACCGAGCAGTACTTC	large	TRBV24-1	TRBJ2-7	-
CASSGDSPDSGANVLTF	TGTGCCAGCAGCGGGGACAGCCCGGACTCTGGGGCCAACGTCCTGACTTTC	-	TRBV5-5	TRBJ2-6	TRBD1
CASSSGLAGGELFF	TGTGCCAGCAGCTCGGGACTAGCGGGCGGGGAGCTGTTTTTT	large	TRBV7-9	TRBJ2-2	TRBD2
CASSFKGQANTGELFF	TGTGCCAGCAGCTTCAAGGGACAGGCGAACACCGGGGAGCTGTTTTTT	few	TRBV6-2/TRBV6-3	TRBJ2-2	TRBD1
CASTSPEGTSETQYF	TGTGCCAGCACCTCGCCCGAAGGGACCTCAGAGACCCAGTACTTC	medium-sized	TRBV28	TRBJ2-5	-
CAIGRAGELFF	TGTGCCATCGGGCGGGCCGGGGAGCTGTTTTTT	-	TRBV6-2/TRBV6-3	TRBJ2-2	-
CASSVPGQGSYNEQFF	TGTGCCAGCAGCGTACCGGGACAGGGCTCCTACAATGAGCAGTTCTTC	-	TRBV9	TRBJ2-1	TRBD1